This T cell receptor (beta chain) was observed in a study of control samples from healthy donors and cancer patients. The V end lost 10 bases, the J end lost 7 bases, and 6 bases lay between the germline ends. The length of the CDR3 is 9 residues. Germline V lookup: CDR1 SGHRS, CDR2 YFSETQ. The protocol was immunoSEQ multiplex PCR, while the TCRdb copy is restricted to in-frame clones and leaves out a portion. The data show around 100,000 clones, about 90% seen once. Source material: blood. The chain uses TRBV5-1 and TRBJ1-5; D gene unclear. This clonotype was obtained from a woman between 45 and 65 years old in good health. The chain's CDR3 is CAPKQPQHF. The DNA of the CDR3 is TGCGCCCCCAAACAGCCCCAGCATTTT.